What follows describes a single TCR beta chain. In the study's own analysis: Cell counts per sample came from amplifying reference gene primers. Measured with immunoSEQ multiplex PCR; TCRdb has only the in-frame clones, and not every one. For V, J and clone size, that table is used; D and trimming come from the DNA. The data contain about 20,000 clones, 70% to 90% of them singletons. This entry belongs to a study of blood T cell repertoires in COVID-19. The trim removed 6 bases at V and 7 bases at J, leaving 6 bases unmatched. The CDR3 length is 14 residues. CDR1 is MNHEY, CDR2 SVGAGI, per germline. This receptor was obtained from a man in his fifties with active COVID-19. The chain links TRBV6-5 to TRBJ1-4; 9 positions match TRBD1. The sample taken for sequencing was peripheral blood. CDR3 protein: CASRWTGEGEKLFF. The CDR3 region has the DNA TGTGCCAGCAGGTGGACAGGGGAAGGTGAAAAACTGTTTTTT.